This entry describes one T cell receptor beta chain. Libraries were prepared by immunoSEQ multiplex PCR; TCRdb keeps only in-frame clonotypes and omits some of them. The sample lists 60,000 to 75,000 clones, 85% to 95% occurring once. The CDR3 extends over 14 amino acids. CDR1 is SGHNT, CDR2 YYREEE, per germline (reference sequence). The junction had 4 bases not matched to a gene; V was cut back by 5 bases and J by 2 bases. Sequenced material: PBMCs. This chain links TRBV5-4 with TRBJ1-3; TRBD1 matches at 7 bases. The receptor was isolated from a man aged 35-49 years with rheumatoid arthritis. The CDR3 region is CASRRQGAGNTIYF. CDR3 sequence (DNA): TGTGCCAGCAGGCGACAGGGCGCTGGAAACACCATATATTTT. Filled out from reference TRBV5-4 and TRBJ1-3, the complete variable domain reads ETGVTQSPTHLIKTRGQQVTLRCSSQSGHNTVSWYQQALGQGPQFIFQYYREEENGRGNFPPRFSGLQFPNYSSELNVNALELDDSALYLCASRRQGAGNTIYFGEGSWLTVV.